These 15 T cell receptor beta chains were sequenced from one sample in a study of T-cell reconstitution after alpha-beta-depleted transplantation in children. Construction of the TCRbeta library involved unique molecular identifiers. TCRdb passed the PCR reads through MiXCR, listing each CDR3 protein once. This sample has about 600,000 distinct CDR3 sequences; about 23% occur once, and the top ten carry around an eighth. Sample: PBMCs, mostly from graft donor cells, taken 360 days after TCRalphabeta/CD19-depleted stem cell transplant. The receptors here all came from a boy less than two years old who had a stem cell transplant for acute myeloid leukemia, so the T cells may come from the graft donor.

The chain recombines TRBV5-4 with TRBJ2-7, with 11 bases lining up with TRBD1. The trim removed 5 bases at V and 3 bases at J, leaving 4 bases unmatched. The CDR3 length is 14 residues. The V gene's germline CDR1 is SGHNT and CDR2 YYREEE (reference sequence). The CDR3 DNA follows: TGTGCCAGCAGACCGGGACAGGGGGACTACGAGCAGTACTTC. Translation: CASRPGQGDYEQYF.

This clonotype was counted many times. This rearrangement joins TRBV7-2 to TRBJ2-7; TRBD1 matches at 8 bases. CDR3 size: 14 residues. Germline trimming cut 5 bases from V and 7 bases from J; bases unmatched to any gene: 10. Looked up from germline, CDR1 is SGHTA and CDR2 is FQGNSA. The CDR3 DNA follows: TGTGCCAGCAGCCTCGACAGGGGAGCATGGGAGCAGTACTTC. This sequence encodes CASSLDRGAWEQYF.

This chain links TRBV25-1 with TRBJ2-1; TRBD2 matches 12 bases. The V segment lost 6 bases and the J segment 2 bases; nucleotides outside the gene matches: 5. Germline CDR1 MGHDK, CDR2 SYGVNS. The CDR3 covers 16 residues. The CDR3 region has the DNA TGTGCCAGCAGACCTAGCGGGGGGGCCGCCTACAATGAGCAGTTCTTC. As protein: CASRPSGGAAYNEQFF.

This clonotype appeared many times. This sequence joins TRBV27 and TRBJ2-3, with D perhaps TRBD2 (5 bases). Germline CDR1 reads MNHEY; CDR2 reads SMNVEV (reference sequence). This CDR3 spans 13 amino acids. V lost 5 bases, J lost 6 bases, and 12 bases lay in between. CDR3 residues: CASSELGLDTQYF. The CDR3 DNA sequence: TGTGCCAGCAGTGAACTAGGTTTGGATACGCAGTATTTT.

This clonotype has a count of ten or more. The genes are TRBV6-5 and TRBJ1-1; tentatively, D is TRBD1 (6 bases). V dropped 7 bases and J dropped 3 bases, with 12 bases sitting between them. The CDR3 is 13 amino acids. From germline, CDR1 is MNHEY and CDR2 SVGAGI. The CDR3 DNA sequence: TGTGCCAGCATGGCAGGGGTTCACACTGAAGCTTTCTTT. Amino acids: CASMAGVHTEAFF.

The chain employs TRBV5-1 and TRBJ2-1; TRBD2 is a possible D gene (6 bases). Germline-derived CDR1 and CDR2 are SGHRS and YFSETQ. The CDR3 length is 14 residues. Trimming left V 4 bases short and J 2 bases short, with 10 bases between. CDR3 nucleotide sequence: TGCGCCAGCAGCCGGGACTCCGCCTACAATGAGCAGTTCTTC. This gives the protein CASSRDSAYNEQFF.

As concerns this clonotype: A much larger clone sits a single nucleotide away, making a read error possible. The chain combines TRBV12-3 or TRBV12-4 with TRBJ1-1; D not resolved. V was cut by 6 bases and J by 1 base, with 3 bases left in between. This CDR3 is 11 amino acids long. For the CDR3, the DNA is TGTGCCAGCAGGACGAACACTGAAGCTTTCTTT. Amino acid sequence: CASRTNTEAFF.

This clonotype came up many times. V usage is TRBV29-1 and J usage is TRBJ2-2; D unclear. The CDR3 is 11 residues long. The germline V gene has CDR1 SQVTM and CDR2 ANQGSEA. Deletions cut 5 bases from V and 7 bases from J, with 8 bases between. The CDR3 DNA follows: TGCAGCGTTCGGTCAGGCGGGGAGCTGTTTTTT. It translates to CSVRSGGELFF.

In nucleotides, the CDR3 is TGCAGTGCTAGTGGAGGCCTAAATGAAAAACTGTTTTTT. It codes for CSASGGLNEKLFF. V gene TRBV20-1 combines with J gene TRBJ1-4; no firm D call. The ends were cut back, 3 bases at V and 5 bases at J, with 10 bases in the middle. Germline V gene data show CDR1 as DFQATT and CDR2 as SNEGSKA (reference sequence). This CDR3 has 13 amino acids.

This clonotype was counted only a few times. CDR3 bases: TGTGCCAGCAGTTTAAGGTGGGGGCCGATCGGCGATGAGCAGTTCTTC. This sequence encodes CASSLRWGPIGDEQFF. The chain carries TRBV12-3 or TRBV12-4 and TRBJ2-1, with D perhaps matching TRBD1 (6 bases). V dropped 2 bases and J dropped 8 bases, with 19 bases sitting between them. CDR3 size: 16 residues.

The gene calls are TRBV11-2 and TRBJ2-7; TRBD2 might be the D (5 bases). Trimming pared 0 bases from V and 0 bases from J, leaving 24 bases between. CDR3 length equals 20 residues. Germline-derived CDR1 and CDR2 are SGHAT and FQNNGV. The CDR3 DNA reads TGTGCCAGCAGCTTAGAGTGGTCTAGCCCCAATTACGAAGACTCCTACGAGCAGTACTTC. It specifies CASSLEWSSPNYEDSYEQYF.

The chain carries TRBV6-1 and TRBJ2-7, with 9 bases identical to TRBD1. The CDR3 has 15 amino acids. J lost 0 bases, V lost 6 bases, and 6 bases had no gene match. Germline V lookup: CDR1 MNHNS, CDR2 SASEGT. The CDR3 sequence is CASRQPGQGSYEQYF. For the CDR3, the DNA is TGTGCCAGCAGGCAACCGGGACAGGGCTCCTACGAGCAGTACTTC.

The gene calls are TRBV20-1 and TRBJ2-1; 8 bases fit TRBD1. The CDR3 covers 13 residues. The J segment lost 10 bases and the V segment lost 2 bases, leaving 7 bases of the junction unmatched. Germline values: CDR1 DFQATT, CDR2 SNEGSKA (reference sequence). CDR3 in amino acids: CSARLTGAREQFF. For the CDR3, the DNA is TGCAGTGCTAGACTGACAGGGGCGAGGGAGCAGTTCTTC.

The table lists this clonotype with a few counts. The J gene is TRBJ2-4, the V gene TRBV7-6; D might be TRBD1 (7 bases). The germline CDR1 and CDR2 sequences are SGHVS and FNYEAQ. This CDR3 has 14 amino acids. Between the trimmed V and J ends, which lost 5 bases and 8 bases, there was a span of 16 bases. The CDR3 reads CASSPSGGHDIQYF. The CDR3 DNA sequence: TGTGCCAGCAGCCCCTCAGGGGGGCACGACATTCAGTACTTC. The full variable domain, rest sourced from reference TRBV7-6 and TRBJ2-4, is GAGVSQSPRYKVTKRGQDVALRCDPISGHVSLYWYRQALGQGPEFLTYFNYEAQQDKSGLPNDRFSAERPEGSISTLTIQRTEQRDSAMYRCASSPSGGHDIQYFGAGTRLSVL.

The gene calls are TRBV28 and TRBJ1-3; TRBD1 might be the D (5 bases). The V and J ends lost 1 base and 0 bases respectively, with 13 bases between them. The CDR3 runs to 17 residues. Germline lookup yields CDR1 MDHEN and CDR2 SYDVKM. CDR3: CASSLFPGQGSGNTIYF. CDR3 nucleotides: TGTGCCAGCAGTTTATTCCCAGGGCAGGGCTCTGGAAACACCATATATTTT. Drawing the rest from reference TRBV28 and TRBJ1-3, the complete variable domain is DVKVTQSSRYLVKRTGEKVFLECVQDMDHENMFWYRQDPGLGLRLIYFSYDVKMKEKGDIPEGYSVSREKKERFSLILESASTNQTSMYLCASSLFPGQGSGNTIYFGEGSWLTVV.